This T cell receptor beta chain comes out of a study of blood T cell repertoires in COVID-19. One Seattle source followed patients from active infection through their disease course. The CDR3 contains 15 residues. Germline V gene sequence: CDR1 SGHVS, CDR2 FQNEAQ. After removal of 1 base from V and 5 bases from J, the junction contained 3 bases not matched to a gene. Study processing details: The assay estimated nucleated cells by amplifying reference gene primers. Method: immunoSEQ multiplex PCR; TCRdb's copy keeps in-frame clones and lacks some. The V and J calls and clone size were taken over from that table, and D and trimming were inferred from the DNA. Seen here are fewer than 300,000 clones, about nine tenths observed once, and the top ten hold roughly 2.3%.

The sequenced material came from peripheral blood. The chain recombines TRBV7-8 with TRBJ1-5; 9 positions agree with TRBD1. The receptor's source is a woman between 25 and 40 years old with COVID-19, enrolled during active disease. As DNA, the CDR3 is TGTGCCAGCAGCTTAGGGGACAGGGTGGATCAGCCCCAGCATTTT. Amino acids: CASSLGDRVDQPQHF.